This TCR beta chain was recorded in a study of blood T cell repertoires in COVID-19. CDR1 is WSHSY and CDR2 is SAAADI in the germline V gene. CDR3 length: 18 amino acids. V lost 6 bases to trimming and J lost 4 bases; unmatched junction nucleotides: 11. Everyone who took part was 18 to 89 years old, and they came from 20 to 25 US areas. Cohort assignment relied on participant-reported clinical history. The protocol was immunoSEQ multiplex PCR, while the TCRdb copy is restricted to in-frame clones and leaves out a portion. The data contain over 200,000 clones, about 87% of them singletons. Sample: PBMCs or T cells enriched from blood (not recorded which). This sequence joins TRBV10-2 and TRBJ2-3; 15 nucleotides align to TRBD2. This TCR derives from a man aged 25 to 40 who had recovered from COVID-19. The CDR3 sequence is CASSEGLAGGGYSDTQYF. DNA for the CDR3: TGCGCCAGCAGCGAGGGACTAGCGGGGGGCGGGTATTCAGATACGCAGTATTTT.